These T cell receptor beta chains were read from a single sample in a study of blood T cell repertoires in COVID-19. Measured with immunoSEQ multiplex PCR; TCRdb has only the in-frame clones, and not every one. The sample has approximately 350,000 clones, 87% seen once; the top ten hold under 3%. The sequencing input was PBMCs or T cells enriched from blood (not recorded which). All receptors come from a woman aged 30 to 39 who had recovered from COVID-19. CDR3s include the opening cysteine and the closing phenylalanine or tryptophan. D genes are given only for firm matches. Size tells how often a clone was seen (once, few, many) or the class of an expanded clone, and some rows leave it out.

.	.	TRBV7-9	TRBJ1-2	CASSSQYGGYGYTF	TGTGCCAGCAGCTCACAATACGGGGGATATGGCTACACCTTC
TRBD2	.	TRBV4-1	TRBJ2-1	CASSQAGAGGMYEQFF	TGCGCCAGCAGCCAAGCTGGAGCGGGAGGAATGTATGAGCAGTTCTTC
TRBD2	.	TRBV7-8	TRBJ2-2	CASSLGLAGDYRGELFF	TGTGCCAGCAGCTTAGGCCTAGCGGGAGATTATCGTGGGGAGCTGTTTTTT
TRBD2	.	TRBV19	TRBJ2-7	CASSTGLKIYEQYF	TGTGCCAGTAGTACGGGACTAAAAATCTACGAGCAGTACTTC
TRBD2	.	TRBV7-2	TRBJ2-1	CASSPPSGRANEQFF	TGTGCCAGCAGCCCCCCTAGCGGGAGGGCCAATGAGCAGTTCTTC
.	.	TRBV2	TRBJ1-1	CASSDMGGNTEAFF	TGTGCCAGCAGTGATATGGGAGGGAACACTGAAGCTTTCTTT
TRBD1	.	TRBV5-1	TRBJ1-3	CASSRGNSGNTIYF	TGCGCCAGTAGCAGGGGGAATTCTGGAAACACCATATATTTT
TRBD1	.	TRBV4-1	TRBJ2-3	CASRNDRATQYF	TGCGCCAGCAGAAACGACAGGGCTACGCAGTATTTT
.	.	TRBV7-9	TRBJ2-7	CASSFSQGVLSYEQYF	TGTGCCAGCAGCTTTTCACAGGGTGTACTCTCCTACGAGCAGTACTTC
.	few	TRBV7-2	TRBJ1-4	CASSLAPGAGEKLFF	TGTGCCAGCAGCTTAGCCCCAGGGGCGGGCGAAAAACTGTTTTTT
TRBD1	.	TRBV11-2	TRBJ2-2	CASRSPRQGAPGELFF	TGTGCCAGCAGGTCCCCCCGGCAGGGGGCACCCGGGGAGCTGTTTTTT
.	.	TRBV4-1	TRBJ2-1	CASSQETTRREQFF	TGCGCCAGCAGCCAAGAAACTACCCGGAGGGAGCAGTTCTTC
TRBD1	.	TRBV28	TRBJ1-2	CASLGQNYGYTF	TGTGCCAGCCTGGGACAGAACTATGGCTACACCTTC
.	.	TRBV5-1	TRBJ2-5	CASSLGVADQETQYF	TGCGCCAGCAGCTTGGGTGTAGCGGACCAAGAGACCCAGTACTTC
.	.	TRBV19	TRBJ2-5	CASSISGEQETQYF	TGTGCCAGTAGTATTTCCGGGGAACAAGAGACCCAGTACTTC
TRBD1	.	TRBV2	TRBJ1-1	CASSRQGGIGAFF	TGTGCCAGCAGTCGACAGGGTGGCATCGGAGCTTTCTTT
.	.	TRBV14	TRBJ1-1	CASSQERAFF	TGTGCCAGCAGCCAAGAGAGGGCTTTCTTT
.	once	TRBV20-1	TRBJ2-7	CSASLEGRGYEQYF	TGCAGTGCTAGTTTGGAGGGCCGGGGTTACGAGCAGTACTTC
.	few	TRBV5-6	TRBJ1-1	CASSFWLDSNTEAFF	TGTGCCAGCAGCTTCTGGTTGGACAGCAACACTGAAGCTTTCTTT
.	.	TRBV5-6	TRBJ2-1	CASSQGWGRGEQFF	TGTGCCAGCAGTCAAGGGTGGGGGCGCGGTGAGCAGTTCTTC
TRBD1	few	TRBV5-4	TRBJ1-1	CASSLALTGQGATEAFF	TGTGCCAGCAGCTTGGCTCTCACGGGACAGGGGGCGACTGAAGCTTTCTTT
TRBD1	.	TRBV6-1	TRBJ1-2	CASSEWGQALSFYGYTF	TGTGCCAGCAGTGAATGGGGACAGGCGCTCTCCTTCTATGGCTACACCTTC
.	.	TRBV11-2	TRBJ2-3	CASSFHRGTDTQYF	TGTGCCAGCAGCTTTCACAGGGGCACAGATACGCAGTATTTT
.	.	TRBV28	TRBJ1-3	CASSSPLLSGKSSGNTIYF	TGTGCCAGCAGTTCCCCCCTTCTGTCAGGGAAATCCTCTGGAAACACCATATATTTT
TRBD2	.	TRBV7-9	TRBJ2-7	CASSWGSGGSDEQYF	TGTGCCAGCAGCTGGGGGAGCGGCGGGAGCGACGAGCAGTACTTC
.	.	TRBV27	TRBJ2-2	CASSLEGDTGELFF	TGTGCCAGCAGTTTAGAGGGGGATACCGGGGAGCTGTTTTTT
.	.	TRBV30	TRBJ1-4	CAWSPTGSRNEKLFF	TGTGCCTGGAGCCCGACCGGGAGTCGGAATGAAAAACTGTTTTTT
TRBD1	once	TRBV6-5	TRBJ2-7	CASSYDRDYEQYF	TGTGCCAGCAGTTACGACAGGGACTACGAGCAGTACTTC
TRBD1	.	TRBV18	TRBJ1-2	CASSPDRGLNYGYTF	TGTGCCAGCTCACCAGACAGGGGGCTGAACTATGGCTACACCTTC
TRBD2	.	TRBV5-1	TRBJ2-1	CASSPTSDYNEQFF	TGCGCCAGCAGCCCGACTAGCGACTACAATGAGCAGTTCTTC
TRBD2	.	TRBV7-9	TRBJ2-1	CASSSSGMMGNEQFF	TGTGCCAGCAGCTCCAGCGGGATGATGGGCAATGAGCAGTTCTTC
.	.	TRBV18	TRBJ1-1	CASSPVRDSSYTEAFF	TGTGCCAGCTCACCAGTCCGGGATTCTTCCTACACTGAAGCTTTCTTT
.	.	TRBV29-1	TRBJ2-5	CSVRGGNQETQYF	TGCAGCGTTAGGGGCGGAAACCAAGAGACCCAGTACTTC
.	.	TRBV30	TRBJ1-2	CAWSVGWQDSGYTF	TGTGCCTGGAGTGTAGGTTGGCAGGACAGTGGCTACACCTTC
.	.	TRBV6-5	TRBJ2-7	CASSRGNQYEQYF	TGTGCCAGCAGTCGCGGGAATCAGTACGAGCAGTACTTC
TRBD2	.	TRBV7-9	TRBJ2-3	CASSLISGGDADTQYF	TGTGCCAGCAGCTTAATTAGCGGGGGGGATGCAGATACGCAGTATTTT
.	.	TRBV19	TRBJ1-1	CASSIALGTTRVTEAFF	TGTGCCAGTAGTATAGCCCTCGGGACAACCCGGGTCACTGAAGCTTTCTTT
TRBD2	.	TRBV10-2	TRBJ2-3	CALRMPGGALDTDTQYF	TGCGCCCTAAGAATGCCGGGGGGGGCGTTGGACACAGATACGCAGTATTTT
.	once	TRBV12-3/TRBV12-4	TRBJ1-1	CASSLTGTEAFF	TGTGCCAGCAGTCTCACAGGGACCGAAGCTTTCTTT
.	.	TRBV12-3/TRBV12-4	TRBJ1-2	CASSFSGLDGYTF	TGTGCCAGCAGTTTTTCCGGGTTGGATGGCTACACCTTC
.	.	TRBV6-2/TRBV6-3	TRBJ1-1	CASSTQGGNTEAFF	TGTGCCAGCAGTACACAGGGCGGGAACACTGAAGCTTTCTTT
.	.	TRBV19	TRBJ1-4	CASSISSGGTNEKLFF	TGTGCCAGTAGTATAAGTTCGGGTGGGACTAATGAAAAACTGTTTTTT
TRBD1	.	TRBV27	TRBJ2-7	CASSSMTGHEQYF	TGTGCCAGCAGTTCAATGACAGGGCACGAGCAGTACTTC
TRBD1	once	TRBV18	TRBJ1-1	CASSLNSHRTGDTEAFF	TGTGCCAGCTCACTCAACTCACATCGGACAGGCGACACTGAAGCTTTCTTT
TRBD1	once	TRBV18	TRBJ1-6	CASSPQGALPNSPLHF	TGTGCCAGCTCACCTCAGGGGGCATTACCCAATTCACCCCTCCACTTT
TRBD1	.	TRBV2	TRBJ1-5	CASSVPGQGAQHF	TGTGCCAGCAGCGTCCCGGGACAGGGAGCCCAGCATTTT
.	.	TRBV7-3	TRBJ1-1	CASSPSAGGFPEAFF	TGTGCCAGCAGCCCCTCGGCGGGGGGATTCCCTGAAGCTTTCTTT
.	.	TRBV19	TRBJ1-5	CASSSRTENSNQPQHF	TGTGCCAGTAGTTCCCGGACAGAGAATAGCAATCAGCCCCAGCATTTT
.	.	TRBV6-5	TRBJ1-2	CASTAGDGYTF	TGTGCCAGCACAGCGGGGGATGGCTACACCTTC
.	.	TRBV10-2	TRBJ1-4	CASSGLPTNEKLFF	TGCGCCAGCAGCGGACTCCCAACTAATGAAAAACTGTTTTTT
.	once	TRBV5-4	TRBJ1-2	CASSSDRDSYGYTF	TGTGCCAGCAGCTCGGACAGAGACTCTTATGGCTACACCTTC
TRBD2	once	TRBV27	TRBJ2-1	CASSLRASGSYNEQFF	TGTGCCAGCAGTTTAAGGGCTAGCGGTTCCTACAATGAGCAGTTCTTC
.	.	TRBV5-6	TRBJ2-7	CASSLGNSHYEQYF	TGTGCCAGCAGCTTGGGAAACAGTCACTACGAGCAGTACTTC
.	.	TRBV7-7	TRBJ2-1	CASSLALGLPGNEQFF	TGTGCTAGCAGCTTAGCCCTGGGACTCCCCGGCAATGAGCAGTTCTTC